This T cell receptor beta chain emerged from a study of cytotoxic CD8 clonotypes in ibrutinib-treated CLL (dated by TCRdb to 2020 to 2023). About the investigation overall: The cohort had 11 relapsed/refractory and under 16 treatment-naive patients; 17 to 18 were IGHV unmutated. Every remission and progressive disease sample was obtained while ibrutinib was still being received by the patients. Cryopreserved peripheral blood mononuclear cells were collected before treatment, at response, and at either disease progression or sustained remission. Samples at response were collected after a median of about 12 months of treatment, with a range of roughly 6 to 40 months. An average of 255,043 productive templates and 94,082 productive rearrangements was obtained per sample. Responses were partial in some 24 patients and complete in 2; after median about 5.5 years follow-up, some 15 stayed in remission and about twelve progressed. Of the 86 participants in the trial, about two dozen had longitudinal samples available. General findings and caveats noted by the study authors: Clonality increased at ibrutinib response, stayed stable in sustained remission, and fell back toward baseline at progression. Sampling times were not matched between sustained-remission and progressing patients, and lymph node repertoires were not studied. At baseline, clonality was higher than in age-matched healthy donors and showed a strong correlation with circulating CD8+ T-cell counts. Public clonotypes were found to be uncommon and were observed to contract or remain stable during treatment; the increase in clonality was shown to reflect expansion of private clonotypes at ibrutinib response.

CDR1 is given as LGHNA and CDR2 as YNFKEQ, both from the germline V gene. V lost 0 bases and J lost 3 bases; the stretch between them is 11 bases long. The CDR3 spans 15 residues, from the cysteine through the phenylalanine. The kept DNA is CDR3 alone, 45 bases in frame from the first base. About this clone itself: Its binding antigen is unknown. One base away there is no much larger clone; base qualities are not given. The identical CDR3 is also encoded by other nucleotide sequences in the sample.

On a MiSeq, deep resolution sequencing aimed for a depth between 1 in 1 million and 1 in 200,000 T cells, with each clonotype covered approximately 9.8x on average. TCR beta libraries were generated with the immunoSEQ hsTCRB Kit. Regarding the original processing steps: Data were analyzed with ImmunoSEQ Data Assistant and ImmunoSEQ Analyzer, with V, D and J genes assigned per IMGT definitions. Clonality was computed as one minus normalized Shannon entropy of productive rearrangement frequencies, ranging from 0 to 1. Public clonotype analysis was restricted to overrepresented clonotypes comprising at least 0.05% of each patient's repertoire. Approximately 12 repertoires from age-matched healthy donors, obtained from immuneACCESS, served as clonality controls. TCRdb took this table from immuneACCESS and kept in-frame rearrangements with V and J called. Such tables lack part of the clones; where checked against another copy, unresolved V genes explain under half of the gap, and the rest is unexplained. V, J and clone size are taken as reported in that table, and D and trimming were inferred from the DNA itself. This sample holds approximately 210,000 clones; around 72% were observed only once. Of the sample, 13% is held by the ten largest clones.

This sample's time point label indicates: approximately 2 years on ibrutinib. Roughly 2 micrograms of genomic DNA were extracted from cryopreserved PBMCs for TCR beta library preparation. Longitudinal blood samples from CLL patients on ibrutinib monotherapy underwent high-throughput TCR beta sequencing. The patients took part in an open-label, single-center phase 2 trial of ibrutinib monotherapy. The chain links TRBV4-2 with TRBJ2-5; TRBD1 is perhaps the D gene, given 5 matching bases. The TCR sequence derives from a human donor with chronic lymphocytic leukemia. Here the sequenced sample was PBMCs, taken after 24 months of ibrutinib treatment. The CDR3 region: CASSQDPGREETQYF. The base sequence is TGTGCCAGCAGCCAAGATCCTGGCAGGGAAGAGACCCAGTACTTC.